These 16 T cell receptor beta chains were sequenced from one sample in a study of OX40 agonist ivuxolimab in advanced cancers. Assay: immunoSEQ multiplex PCR; the TCRdb copy retains only in-frame clones and omits some. The table includes some 90,000 clones, more than 80% detected once. The sample consisted of CD4+ or CD8+ T cells sorted from blood, taken in a trial of the OX40 agonist ivuxolimab. Receptors originate from an adult with an advanced solid tumor such as melanoma, head and neck, liver or kidney cancer.

The chain's CDR3 is CASSSGTEGDKLFF. CDR3 coding DNA: TGCGCCAGCAGCTCCGGGACAGAGGGCGATAAACTGTTTTTT. The chain recombines TRBV5-1 with TRBJ1-4, with TRBD1 matching over 7 bases. CDR3 size: 14 residues. The ends lost 3 bases at V and 11 bases at J; junction bases unmatched: 10. Germline V gene data show CDR1 as SGHRS and CDR2 as YFSETQ.

V gene TRBV11-3 combines with J gene TRBJ2-7; D may be TRBD2 (5 bases). Trimming shortened V by 4 bases and J by 2 bases, and 12 bases separated the two germline ends. The CDR3 is 14 amino acids. Germline CDR1 SGHNT, CDR2 YENEEA. CDR3 sequence: CASSSPTGTYEQYF. The CDR3 DNA reads as TGTGCCAGCAGCTCACCGACGGGAACCTACGAGCAGTACTTC.

A word on this clone: The same CDR3 can be traced to other DNA sequences in this sample. V and J are TRBV30 and TRBJ1-2; no clear D gene. This CDR3 is built from 13 residues. Germline loops: CDR1 GTSNPN, CDR2 SVGIG (reference sequence). The germline V and J ends were trimmed by 2 bases and 11 bases, with 18 bases remaining between them. The CDR3 protein is CAWSLKGGRGYTF. The CDR3 bases are TGTGCCTGGAGTCTTAAAGGAGGGCGAGGTTACACCTTC.

This clone appeared once. An end of the junction differs from the germline gene, which may be a read error. This same CDR3 is encoded by further DNA sequences in the sample. V gene TRBV7-7 combines with J gene TRBJ2-7; TRBD1 matches 11 bases. The CDR3 is made up of 13 amino acids. Germline V gene sequence: CDR1 SSHAT, CDR2 FNYEAQ (reference sequence). DNA for the CDR3: TGTGCTAGCAGCTCCGGGACAGGGGGCGAGCAGTACTTC. It specifies CASSSGTGGEQYF.

This clone was seen only once. The V call is TRBV19, the J call TRBJ2-1; D remains ambiguous. V lost 3 bases and J lost 10, with 13 bases in between. The CDR3 length is 13 residues. Germline loops: CDR1 LNHDA, CDR2 SQIVND (reference sequence). This CDR3 is CASSMYRAREQFF. CDR3 in DNA: TGTGCCAGTAGTATGTACCGTGCCAGGGAGCAGTTCTTC.

This chain uses TRBV7-3 with TRBJ2-7; 8 nucleotides align to TRBD2. Trimming at V came to 5 bases and at J to 4 bases, leaving 10 bases not matched to a gene. Per the germline V gene, CDR1 is SGHTA and CDR2 is FQGTGA. The CDR3 has 15 amino acids. Here the CDR3 DNA reads TGTGCCAGCAGCCCCCATGGGGGCGGGAGGTACGAGCAGTACTTC. Translated, it gives CASSPHGGGRYEQYF.

This chain joins TRBV5-8 and TRBJ2-1, with TRBD2 matching 12 bases. V gave up 4 bases and J gave up 5 bases; unmatched junction bases: 7. Per the germline V gene, CDR1 is SGHTS and CDR2 is YDEGEE. The CDR3 totals 16 residues. The CDR3 nucleotides read TGTGCCAGCAGCGACCGACTAGCGGGAGCTAACAATGAGCAGTTCTTC. Its protein product is CASSDRLAGANNEQFF.

The table lists this clone with a count of one. The rearrangement uses TRBV7-2 and TRBJ2-5; perhaps TRBD1 as D (6 bases). V was shortened by 5 bases and J by 14 bases, with 15 bases between the two germline ends. This CDR3 contains 11 residues. Germline V gives CDR1 SGHTA, CDR2 FQGNSA. CDR3 in amino acids: CASSQGQTDYF. CDR3 coding DNA: TGTGCCAGCAGCCAAGGACAGACTGATTACTTC.

The rearrangement uses TRBV27 and TRBJ1-5, with 8 bases identical to TRBD1. The J segment lost 4 bases and the V segment lost 5 bases, leaving 7 bases of the junction unmatched. Germline V lookup: CDR1 MNHEY, CDR2 SMNVEV (reference sequence). This CDR3 comprises 15 residues. CDR3 region: CASSLNRQGNQPQHF. In DNA, the CDR3 is TGTGCCAGCAGTCTAAATCGACAGGGGAATCAGCCCCAGCATTTT.

This chain uses TRBV10-3 with TRBJ2-4, with TRBD1 matching over 9 bases. Germline V gives CDR1 ENHRY, CDR2 SYGVKD. This CDR3 has 16 residues. V dropped 4 bases and J dropped 1; count of bases not matched to a gene: 5. The DNA of the CDR3 is TGTGCCATCAGTGGAGGACAGGGGTCGGCCAAAAACATTCAGTACTTC. Protein product: CAISGGQGSAKNIQYF.

This sequence joins TRBV7-9 and TRBJ2-7; D may be TRBD1 or TRBD2 (6 bases each). The germline V gene has CDR1 SEHNR and CDR2 FQNEAQ (reference sequence). The CDR3 has 13 amino acids. Trimming shortened V by 1 base and J by 5 bases, and 9 bases separated the two germline ends. The CDR3 sequence: CASSLGGGNEQYF. In DNA form, the CDR3 reads TGTGCCAGCAGCTTAGGAGGGGGGAACGAGCAGTACTTC.

V usage is TRBV5-1 and J usage is TRBJ2-2; D remains ambiguous. The germline V and J ends were trimmed by 3 bases and 7 bases, with 7 bases remaining between them. Germline lookup yields CDR1 SGHRS and CDR2 YFSETQ. The length of the CDR3 is 12 residues. Here the CDR3 reads CASSSNGGELFF. The DNA of the CDR3 is TGCGCCAGCAGCTCAAACGGCGGGGAGCTGTTTTTT.

This clone showed up just once. The V and J genes are TRBV7-2 and TRBJ2-5, with 7 bases that match TRBD2. After removal of 5 bases from V and 4 bases from J, the junction contained 13 bases not matched to a gene. Germline CDR1 and CDR2: SGHTA and FQGNSA. This CDR3 has 16 residues. Written as DNA, the CDR3 is TGTGCCAGCAGCCGACAGAGCGGGGACTCTGCAGAGACCCAGTACTTC. Translated, it gives CASSRQSGDSAETQYF.

The chain has TRBV6-4 and TRBJ2-1; 10 bases align to TRBD2. This CDR3 spans 15 amino acids. V shed 4 bases and J 8 bases; nucleotides not matched to a gene: 8. Germline values: CDR1 MRHNA, CDR2 SNTAGT. DNA for the CDR3: TGTGCCAGCAGTGCGGAGCTAGCGGGAGTATATGAGCAGTTCTTC. It is translated as CASSAELAGVYEQFF.

This chain links TRBV19 with TRBJ1-3, with D unresolved. Trimming cost V 5 bases and J 0 bases, with 14 bases left between them. The V gene's germline CDR1 is LNHDA and CDR2 SQIVND (reference sequence). The CDR3 contains 16 residues. CDR3 in amino acids: CASSLWTDFSGNTIYF. The CDR3 DNA follows: TGTGCCAGTAGTCTCTGGACCGATTTCTCTGGAAACACCATATATTTT.

This clone was seen a handful of times. The chain is built from TRBV5-6 and TRBJ2-5, with 7 bases that match TRBD2. The trim removed 4 bases at V and 7 bases at J, leaving 7 bases unmatched. Germline CDR1 SGHDT, CDR2 YYEEEE. This CDR3 comprises 13 residues. The CDR3 DNA reads as TGTGCCAGCAGCCAAGGACTAGAGGGGACCCAGTACTTC. It encodes CASSQGLEGTQYF.